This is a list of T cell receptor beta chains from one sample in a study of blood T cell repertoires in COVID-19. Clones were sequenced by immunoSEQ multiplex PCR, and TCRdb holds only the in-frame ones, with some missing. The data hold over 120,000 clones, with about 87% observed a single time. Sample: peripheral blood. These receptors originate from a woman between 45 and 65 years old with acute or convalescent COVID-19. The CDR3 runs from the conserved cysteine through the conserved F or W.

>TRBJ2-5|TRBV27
CASSLLGGSKETQYF
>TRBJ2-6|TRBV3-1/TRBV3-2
CASSQVQWLIAKTDPEGGANVLTF
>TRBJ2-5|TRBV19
CASSVGTSRQETQYF
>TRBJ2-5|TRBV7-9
CASSFFAAGGSRVTQYF
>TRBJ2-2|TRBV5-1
CASSSLAGIDTGELFF
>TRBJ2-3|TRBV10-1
CASSPDRPGDTQYF
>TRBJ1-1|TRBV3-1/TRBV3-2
CASSHGGIGTEAFF
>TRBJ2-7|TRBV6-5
CASSYSGTGDDEQYF
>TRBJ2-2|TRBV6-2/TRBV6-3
CASSSETGTGSTGELFF
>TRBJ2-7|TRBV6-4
CASSNEGGNEQYF
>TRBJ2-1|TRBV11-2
CASSWEGQGQFF
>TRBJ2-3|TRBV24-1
CATRPGQGLSDTQYF
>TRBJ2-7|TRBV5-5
CASSLMGLADPVYEQYF
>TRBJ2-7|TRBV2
CASSEAGTSGSSYEQYF